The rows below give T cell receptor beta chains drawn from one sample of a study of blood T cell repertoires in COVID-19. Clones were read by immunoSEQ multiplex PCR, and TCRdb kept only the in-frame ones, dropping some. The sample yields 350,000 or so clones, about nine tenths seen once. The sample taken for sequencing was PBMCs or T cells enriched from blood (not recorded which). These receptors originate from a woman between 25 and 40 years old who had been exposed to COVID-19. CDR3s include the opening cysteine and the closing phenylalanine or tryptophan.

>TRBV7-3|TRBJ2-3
CASSLTSGASTDTQYF
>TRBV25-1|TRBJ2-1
CASSLTSGRSDEQFF
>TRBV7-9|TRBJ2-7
CASSSTYEQYF
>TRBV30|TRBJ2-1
CAWSNTPSGMGYEQFF
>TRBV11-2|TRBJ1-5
CASSIGGDNQPQHF
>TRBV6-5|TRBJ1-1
CASSSGQGNTEAFF
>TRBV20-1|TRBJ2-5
CSASVRRQGVETQYF
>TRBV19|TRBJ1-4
CASSEAGRHEKLFF
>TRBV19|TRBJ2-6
CATRDRIFSGANVLTF
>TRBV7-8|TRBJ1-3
CASSFGTDYGNTIYF
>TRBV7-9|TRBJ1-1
CASSLDGARITEAFF
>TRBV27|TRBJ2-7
CASSLTPGQGTEQYF
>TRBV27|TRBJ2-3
CASSSLAIRGGDTQYF
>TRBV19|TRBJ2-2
CASSLSGTANTGELFF
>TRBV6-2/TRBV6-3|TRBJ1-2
CASSYNGEDYGYTF
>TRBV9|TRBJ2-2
CASRAGTYTGELFF
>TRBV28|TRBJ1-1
CASSSHYTNTEAFF
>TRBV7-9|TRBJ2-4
CASSPEQGASIQYF
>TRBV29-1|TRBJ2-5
CSVDPRMETQYF
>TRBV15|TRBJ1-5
CATSRDIGDFNQPQHF
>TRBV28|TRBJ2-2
CASSLLAWAGELFF
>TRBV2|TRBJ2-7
CASKVDGSTYEQYF
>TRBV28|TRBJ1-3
CASSFGPGDSGNTIYF
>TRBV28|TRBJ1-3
CASSSLLQGFGNTIYF
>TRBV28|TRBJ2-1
CASRLDTFSYNEQFF
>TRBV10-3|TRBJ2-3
CAISGTSREADTQYF
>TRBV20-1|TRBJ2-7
CSAGGMRTNEQYF
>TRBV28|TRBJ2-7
CASSVLSYEQYF
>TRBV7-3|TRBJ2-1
CASSPGIHNEQFF
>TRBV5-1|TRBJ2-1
CASSLARTSYNEQFF
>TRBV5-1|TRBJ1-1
CASRRREPNFGGTEAFF
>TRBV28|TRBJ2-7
CASGREILGYEQYF
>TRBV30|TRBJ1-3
CAWTRFSGNTIYF
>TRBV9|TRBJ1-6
CASSVAGPHNSPLHF
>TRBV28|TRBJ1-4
CASSPGTEYEKLFF
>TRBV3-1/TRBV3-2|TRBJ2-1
CATRPGGSSYNEQFF
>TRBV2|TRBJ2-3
CASSEILAGITDTQYF
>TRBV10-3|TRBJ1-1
CAAGPRGMNTEAFF
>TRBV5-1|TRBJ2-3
CASRIGWSGGTDTQYF
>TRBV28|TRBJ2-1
CASSTGTGTSYNEQFF
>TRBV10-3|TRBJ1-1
CAIRGADRGGTEAFF
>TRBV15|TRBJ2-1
CATSRELTGGYNEQFF
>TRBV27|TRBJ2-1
CASSSGLAGGPYNEQFF
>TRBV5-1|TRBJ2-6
CASSPDMSGANVLTF
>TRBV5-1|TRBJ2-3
CASSPQGTKGDTQYF
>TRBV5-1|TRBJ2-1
CASSLVASGSGEQFF
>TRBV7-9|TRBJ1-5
CASSLAVGGRNQPQHF
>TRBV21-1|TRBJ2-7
CASSKEGGTGEQYF
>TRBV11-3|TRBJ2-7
CASSSQDLDEQYF
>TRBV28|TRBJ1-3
CASSLALGTGGNTIYF